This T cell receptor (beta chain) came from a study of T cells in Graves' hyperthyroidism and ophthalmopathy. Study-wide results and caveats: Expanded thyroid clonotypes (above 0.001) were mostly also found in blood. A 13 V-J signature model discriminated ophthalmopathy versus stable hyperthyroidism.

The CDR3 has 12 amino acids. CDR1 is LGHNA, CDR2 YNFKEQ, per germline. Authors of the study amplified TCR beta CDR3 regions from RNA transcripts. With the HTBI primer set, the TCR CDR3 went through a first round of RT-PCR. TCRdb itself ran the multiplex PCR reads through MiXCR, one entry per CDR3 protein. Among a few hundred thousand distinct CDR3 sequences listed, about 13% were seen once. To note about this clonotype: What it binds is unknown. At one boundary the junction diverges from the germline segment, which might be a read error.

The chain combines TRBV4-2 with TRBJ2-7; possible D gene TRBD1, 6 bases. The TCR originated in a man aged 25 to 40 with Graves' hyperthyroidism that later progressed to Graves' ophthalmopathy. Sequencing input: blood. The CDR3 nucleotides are TGTGCCACAAGAGACAGGTTCTACGAGCGGTACTTC. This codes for CATRDRFYERYF.